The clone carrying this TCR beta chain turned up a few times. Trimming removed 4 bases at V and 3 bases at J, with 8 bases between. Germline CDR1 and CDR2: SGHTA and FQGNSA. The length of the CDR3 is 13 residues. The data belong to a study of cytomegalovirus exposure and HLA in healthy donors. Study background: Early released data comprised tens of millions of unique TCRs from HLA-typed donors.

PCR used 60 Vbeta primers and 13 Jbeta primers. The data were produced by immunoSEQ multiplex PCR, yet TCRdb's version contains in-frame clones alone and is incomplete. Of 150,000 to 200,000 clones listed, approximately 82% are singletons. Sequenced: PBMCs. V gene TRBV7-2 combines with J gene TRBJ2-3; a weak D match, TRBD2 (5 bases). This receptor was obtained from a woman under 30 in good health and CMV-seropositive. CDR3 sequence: CASSSGVTDTQYF. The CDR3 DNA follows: TGTGCCAGCAGCTCCGGGGTGACAGATACGCAGTATTTT.